This note documents a single T cell receptor beta chain sequence. Its antigen specificity is not known. No base-level quality is on record; no much larger clone is a single base apart. The CDR3 regions of human TCRbeta chains were subjected to immunosequencing. Per the source publication's procedure: TCRs in the repertoires were matched against a reference library of SARS-CoV-2-specific TCRs that had been generated with the MIRA antigen-specificity platform. Breadth was defined as the fraction of unique TCRs that were SARS-CoV-2-associated, and depth was defined as the fraction of total T cells that were SARS-CoV-2-associated. Using the MIRA data, every spike-specific TCR was mapped to the spike region that the TCR reacted to and assigned to either a CD4 or a CD8 class. Log10-transformed breadth and depth values were compared by one-way ANOVA with Sidak's multiple comparisons tests. TCRdb took over this immuneACCESS table, retaining in-frame rearrangements with V and J assigned. Such tables are incomplete; in checked studies, under half of the missing clones stem from an unresolved V gene, and the remainder is unexplained. V and J calls and clone size follow that table, whereas D and trimming were derived from the DNA. The sample table contains 50,000 to 70,000 clones; only one count was recorded for more than 80% of them. Roughly 19% of the sample comes from the top ten.

The intended sense of this specimen's time point label: baseline before first vaccination. The sample's treatment or condition label, decoded: meningococcal conjugate vaccine given as trial control. Vaccinee samples came from UK trials COV001 and COV002, including a single-blind randomized controlled phase 2/3 trial of AZD1222 (ChAdOx1 nCoV-19) in healthy adults. Trial participant PBMC samples were collected at day 0 and day 28 after the second dose for TCRbeta chain sequencing. The data stem from a study of T cell responses to AZD1222 COVID-19 vaccine (dated by TCRdb to the early 2020s). About the investigation overall: A total of 230 or so trial participants underwent TCR sequencing, of whom around 200 received two doses of AZD1222 and about 25 received two doses of the MenACWY control vaccine. Enrollment into the trials was organized by age into subgroups of 18-55, 56-69 and 70-plus years, and those subgroups contained roughly 160, 29 and 62 TCR-sequenced participants, respectively. Paper-wide results and their limitations: Vaccine-associated CD4 TCRs spanned the whole spike protein, with dominant responses in regions 160-218 and 743-854. In the small 56-69-year group, the increase in depth fell short of significance, most likely because of low power. Conclusions about previously exposed vaccinees are limited, since just a handful of AZD1222 recipients were seropositive for SARS-CoV-2 at baseline. Participants were mostly white British and included more females than males, and it was suggested by the authors that clonal diversity may have been underestimated. Spike-specific TCR breadth and depth rose significantly after two AZD1222 doses compared with day 0 and with MenACWY recipients. No day 14 peak-response samples were available, so repertoires were characterized only after the peak T cell response. Reportedly, close to half of the unique spike-specific TCRs recognized epitopes lying outside the regions that are mutated in the B.1.351 and B.1.1.7 variants.

V is cut by 3 bases and J by 4 bases, and the space between the germline ends is 19 bases. The CDR1 and CDR2 encoded by the germline V gene are MGHRA and YSYEKL. Measured from the cysteine to the phenylalanine, the CDR3 is 17 residues long. CDR3 DNA only is kept here, 51 bases in frame from base 1. Sequences were derived from peripheral blood, sampled on day 0 of MenACWY control vaccination. This receptor chain uses TRBV4-1 and TRBJ2-1, with TRBD1 as a weak D call on 6 bases. This TCR came from an adult in good health. The encoded CDR3 is CASSQGSFGTMYNEQFF. The nucleotide sequence reads as follows: TGCGCCAGCAGCCAGGGTTCCTTCGGGACAATGTACAATGAGCAGTTCTTC.